This TCR beta chain was obtained from a study of OX40 agonist ivuxolimab in advanced cancers. About the study: The study enrolled dose-escalation patients with hepatocellular carcinoma, melanoma, renal cell or head and neck cancer. Study-wide findings and caveats: Expanded clones belonging to CD8+ T cells outnumbered, on average, those of CD4+. The study observed clonal expansion of CD4+ and CD8+ blood T cells by week 6 at 0.1 to 3.0 mg/kg.

Generated by immunoSEQ multiplex PCR, the TCRdb table keeps only in-frame clones and is missing some. The sample includes 80,000 or so clones, 90% to 95% of them seen just once. The timepoints at which blood was sampled were baseline, cycle 4 day 1, and cycle 7 day 1. Concerning this clone itself: Its cognate antigen is unknown.

CDR3 size: 12 residues. Germline V CDR1 and CDR2: SGHTA, FQGTGA. Trimming left V 3 bases short and J 4 bases short, with 6 bases between. Sequencing was performed on CD4+ or CD8+ T cells sorted from blood, taken in a trial of the OX40 agonist ivuxolimab. The source is an adult with an advanced solid tumor such as melanoma, head and neck, liver or kidney cancer. The chain is built from TRBV7-3 and TRBJ2-5; no firm D call. The CDR3 loop reads CASSFNGETQYF. CDR3 DNA sequence: TGTGCCAGCAGCTTCAACGGAGAGACCCAGTACTTC. Based on the CDR3 plus reference TRBV7-3 and TRBJ2-5, the full variable domain is GAGVSQTPSNKVTEKGKYVELRCDPISGHTALYWYRQSLGQGPEFLIYFQGTGAADDSGLPNDRFFAVRPEGSVSTLKIQRTERGDSAVYLCASSFNGETQYFGPGTRLLVL.